This TCR beta chain stems from a study of cytomegalovirus exposure and HLA in healthy donors. Overall study context: Genotyping showed 75% to 90% of 300 to 450 donors falling in the Caucasian-associated ancestry cluster.

General observations from the study: Analyses of presence/absence relied on an assumption of roughly uniform sequencing depth across donors. In a later analysis, parvovirus B19, influenza, CMV and Epstein-Barr virus appeared linked to several top co-occurrence clusters.

In the case of this clone: Its antigen is undetermined.

PCR employed 60 Vbeta and 13 Jbeta primers. Repertoires were generated with immunoSEQ multiplex PCR, while TCRdb's copy carries only in-frame clones and drops some. The data hold about 65,000 clones, with roughly 75% observed a single time. Losses at the gene ends were 1 base for V and 5 bases for J; bases not matched to a gene: 6. The V gene's germline CDR1 is SGHNT and CDR2 YENEEA. This CDR3 has 15 amino acids. The J gene is TRBJ2-7, the V gene TRBV11-3; 9 nucleotides align to TRBD1. The source is a woman in her twenties or thirties in good health and CMV-seronegative. The material sequenced was PBMCs. CDR3 sequence reads: CASSLGGTGRNEQYF. The DNA for the CDR3 is TGTGCCAGCAGCTTAGGTGGGACAGGGAGGAACGAGCAGTACTTC.